This TCR beta chain was recovered during a study of graft-versus-host responses after intestinal transplantation. Study-level information: Anti-thymocyte globulin was used for induction in all recipients, who then took tacrolimus and steroids for approximately three years. Study-level findings and limits: Some GvH clones were seen earlier in gut or blood, suggesting intestinal origin. The study found high graft-versus-host to host-versus-graft clonal ratios in allografts of patients with graft-donor T cell macrochimerism.

The method was immunoSEQ multiplex PCR; TCRdb's version includes in-frame clones alone and lacks a portion of them. The sample gives tens of thousands of clones, roughly 90% of which show up once; roughly 0.31% is in the top ten. The CDR3 has 15 residues. Germline V CDR1 and CDR2: MNHEY, SMNVEV (reference sequence). Trimming shortened V by 3 bases and J by 1 base, and 9 bases separated the two germline ends. Points on this clone: Its antigen is not known.

The sequenced sample was unstimulated CD4+ T cells sorted from spleen or lymph node cells, obtained before intestinal transplant. This TCR derives from a human donor who received an intestinal transplant. This chain connects TRBV27 to TRBJ2-2; D not certain. In DNA form, the CDR3 reads TGTGCCAGCAGTTTTAGTGGGCTGAACACCGGGGAGCTGTTTTTT. Its protein is CASSFSGLNTGELFF.